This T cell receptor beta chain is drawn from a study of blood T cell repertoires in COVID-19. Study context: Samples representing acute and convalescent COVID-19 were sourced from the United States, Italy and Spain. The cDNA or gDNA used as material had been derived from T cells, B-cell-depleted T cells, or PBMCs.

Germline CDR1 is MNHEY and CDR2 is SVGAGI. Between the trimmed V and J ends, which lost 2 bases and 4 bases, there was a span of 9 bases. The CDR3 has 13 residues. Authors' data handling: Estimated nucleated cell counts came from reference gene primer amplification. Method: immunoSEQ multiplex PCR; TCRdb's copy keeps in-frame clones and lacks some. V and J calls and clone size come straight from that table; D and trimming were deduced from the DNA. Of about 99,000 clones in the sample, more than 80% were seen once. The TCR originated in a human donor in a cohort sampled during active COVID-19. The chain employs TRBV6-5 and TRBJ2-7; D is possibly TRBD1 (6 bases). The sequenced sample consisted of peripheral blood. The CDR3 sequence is CASSYGRGYEQYF. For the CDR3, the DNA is TGTGCCAGCAGTTACGGCAGGGGATACGAGCAGTACTTC.